This T cell receptor beta chain was documented in a study of blood T cell repertoires in COVID-19. Turning to the study itself: The samples span acute and convalescent COVID-19 from the United States, Italy and Spain.

The CDR3 sequence is 15 residues long. Germline CDR1 LNHDA, CDR2 SQIVND (reference sequence). The V end was cut by 2 bases, the J end by 3 bases, with 11 bases between. Methods used by the authors: Reference gene primer amplification yielded estimated nucleated cell counts. Assay used: immunoSEQ multiplex PCR; TCRdb lists only in-frame clones, some missing. V and J calls and clone size follow that table, whereas D and trimming were derived from the DNA. Of under 300,000 clones in the sample, 75% to 85% were seen once. The gene calls are TRBV19 and TRBJ1-3, with D hard to call. The clonotype was recovered from a human donor in a cohort sampled during active COVID-19. Sequencing used peripheral blood. The CDR3, as DNA: TGTGCCAGTAGTATAAACTCCGGCGGTGGAAACACCATATATTTT. Translated: CASSINSGGGNTIYF.